This is a list of T cell receptor beta chains from one sample in a study of blood T cell repertoires in COVID-19. Clones were sequenced by immunoSEQ multiplex PCR, and TCRdb holds only the in-frame ones, with some missing. The sample lists roughly 120,000 clones; approximately 82% were seen once. Sequences were obtained from peripheral blood. These receptors all stem from a man aged 65 to 79 with active or convalescent COVID-19. Both conserved end residues are part of each CDR3. Each record gives: V gene, D gene, J gene, clone size, CDR3 DNA, CDR3 protein. The D gene is left open where the match is weak. Only part of the rows carry a size: once, few, many, or a class if the clone is expanded.

TRBV3-1/TRBV3-2	TRBD1	TRBJ2-3	-	TGTGCCAGCAAGGGGGCGGGAGATACGCAGTATTTT	CASKGAGDTQYF
TRBV6-5	TRBD2	TRBJ2-5	-	TGTGCCAGCAGTTATGGAAAGCGGGGGGGCCCAGAGACCCAGTACTTC	CASSYGKRGGPETQYF
TRBV28	-	TRBJ1-1	-	TGTGCCGAGCGGGAGGAGGTTACCAACACTGAAGCTTTCTTT	CAEREEVTNTEAFF
TRBV7-3	-	TRBJ2-1	-	TGTGCCAGCAGCCGACTAAGCTCCTACAATGAGCAGTTCTTC	CASSRLSSYNEQFF
TRBV27	TRBD2	TRBJ2-1	-	TGTGCCAGTTTGATGAGGCCGGGACTAGCGGTTAACAATGAGCAGTTCTTC	CASLMRPGLAVNNEQFF
TRBV18	-	TRBJ1-6	-	TGTGCCAGCTCCCGTGACAGGCCTACAAGTTCACCCCTCCACTTT	CASSRDRPTSSPLHF
TRBV7-2	-	TRBJ1-2	-	TGTGCCAGCAGCTTATTGAGGGGGGGAATCTATGGCTACACCTTC	CASSLLRGGIYGYTF
TRBV6-5	-	TRBJ1-2	-	TGTGCCAGCAGTCGGACAGACCATGGCTACACCTTC	CASSRTDHGYTF
TRBV5-6	TRBD1	TRBJ1-2	-	TGTGCCAGCAGCTGGGGGCCCGGGACAGGGGGCGAAGGCTACACCTTC	CASSWGPGTGGEGYTF
TRBV9	-	TRBJ2-6	-	TGTGCCAGTACCGATCGCAGCTCTGGGGCCAACGTCCTGACTTTC	CASTDRSSGANVLTF
TRBV12-3/TRBV12-4	TRBD1	TRBJ2-7	few	TGTGCCAGCAGTGATGGGACAGGGGCCCAGTACTTC	CASSDGTGAQYF
TRBV5-1	-	TRBJ2-5	-	TGCGCCAGCAGGACAGACCAAGAGACCCAGTACTTC	CASRTDQETQYF
TRBV3-1/TRBV3-2	TRBD1	TRBJ1-5	-	TGTGCCAGCAGCCCCAGCGGGACAGGCCGCCCTATTCGGGGTCGGAGCAATCAGCCCCAGCATTTT	CASSPSGTGRPIRGRSNQPQHF
TRBV5-4	TRBD1	TRBJ1-2	-	TGTGCCAGCAGCCGGACAGGGGGCGACTATGGCTACACCTTC	CASSRTGGDYGYTF
TRBV9	-	TRBJ2-7	-	TGTGCCAGCAGCCCAAGGGGGGGGCGGTACGAGCAGTACTTC	CASSPRGGRYEQYF
TRBV10-2	TRBD1	TRBJ2-2	-	TGCGCCAGCATCAAGACAGGGGTAGTCGGGGAGCTGTTTTTT	CASIKTGVVGELFF
TRBV10-1	-	TRBJ2-3	-	TGCGCCAGCAGTGAAGCGGCTGGCACAGTAGACACAGATACGCAGTATTTT	CASSEAAGTVDTDTQYF
TRBV21-1	-	TRBJ1-5	-	TGTGCCAGCAGCCCCCGGGACATCAAGGGCAATCAGCCCCAGCATTTT	CASSPRDIKGNQPQHF
TRBV27	TRBD1	TRBJ1-1	-	TGTGCCAGCAGTTTCCGGGCGACAGGGGTTGATGAAGCTTTCTTT	CASSFRATGVDEAFF
TRBV6-5	-	TRBJ1-1	-	TGTGCCAGCATCTTACAGGAGGGAATGAACACTGAAGCTTTCTTT	CASILQEGMNTEAFF
TRBV25-1	TRBD1	TRBJ1-2	-	TGTGCCAGCAGGTCCACGGGACAGGGGGACGTTTATGGCTACACCTTC	CASRSTGQGDVYGYTF
TRBV12-3/TRBV12-4	-	TRBJ1-1	-	TGTGCCAGCAAACCACGGAGCACTGAAGCTTTCTTT	CASKPRSTEAFF
TRBV2	-	TRBJ2-5	-	TGTGCCAGCAGTGAAGGAGGGACCCAGTACTTC	CASSEGGTQYF
TRBV20-1	TRBD2	TRBJ2-3	-	TGCAGTGCTAGTGAGGGGCGGGGGGCGACAGATACGCAGTATTTT	CSASEGRGATDTQYF
TRBV12-3/TRBV12-4	-	TRBJ1-2	-	TGTGCCAGCAGTCCAGACAGAAACTATGGCTACACCTTC	CASSPDRNYGYTF
TRBV4-1	TRBD2	TRBJ2-7	once	TGCGCCAGCAGCCTCCTAGCGGGGGGACCCTACGAGCAGTACTTC	CASSLLAGGPYEQYF
TRBV11-2	TRBD2	TRBJ2-5	once	TGTGCCAGCAGCTCTCGACTAGCGCGAGAGACCCAGTACTTC	CASSSRLARETQYF
TRBV6-5	-	TRBJ2-5	-	TGTGCCAGCAGTCCCGACACCCAAGAGACCCAGTACTTC	CASSPDTQETQYF
TRBV2	-	TRBJ2-5	few	TGTGCCAGCAGTGATCAGGGGACCGGCCAAGAGACCCAGTACTTC	CASSDQGTGQETQYF
TRBV7-4	-	TRBJ1-3	-	TGTGCCCAACAGCGAGGGTTCTCTGGAAACACCATATATTTT	CAQQRGFSGNTIYF
TRBV10-2	-	TRBJ2-1	-	TGCGCCAGCAGAATTACTGGGGAGGAAGAGCAGTTCTTC	CASRITGEEEQFF
TRBV7-2	TRBD2	TRBJ2-3	-	TGTGCCAGCAGCCCCGGACTAGCGGGAGGGATTGATACGCAGTATTTT	CASSPGLAGGIDTQYF
TRBV19	-	TRBJ1-1	-	TGTGCCAGTAGTGCGGCGACGGGGATGAACACTGAAGCTTTCTTT	CASSAATGMNTEAFF
TRBV27	TRBD1	TRBJ1-1	-	TGTGCCAGCAGTCCCCCGCCGGGACAGGGGGCTGCTGAAGCTTTCTTT	CASSPPPGQGAAEAFF
TRBV5-1	TRBD1	TRBJ2-5	few	TGCGCCAGCAGCCCGGGACAGGGTTTCGAGACCCAGTACTTC	CASSPGQGFETQYF
TRBV5-6	-	TRBJ1-1	-	TGTGCCAGCAGCCCACAGGGGAACACTGAAGCTTTCTTT	CASSPQGNTEAFF
TRBV6-5	-	TRBJ1-1	-	TGTGCCAGCAGACCTCAGGGTGTCACTGAAGCTTTCTTT	CASRPQGVTEAFF
TRBV6-2/TRBV6-3	TRBD1	TRBJ1-2	-	TGTGCCAGCAGTTTTACCGAGGGACAGATTAACTATGGCTACACCTTC	CASSFTEGQINYGYTF
TRBV7-4	-	TRBJ2-1	once	TGTGCCAGCAGCTCCACACACGAGCAGTTCTTC	CASSSTHEQFF
TRBV28	-	TRBJ1-3	few	TGTGCCAGCAGTAGCTCGAGCTCTGGAAACACCATATATTTT	CASSSSSSGNTIYF
TRBV2	-	TRBJ2-6	-	TGTGCCAGCAGCCAACAGGGCTCCGGGGCCAACGTCCTGACTTTC	CASSQQGSGANVLTF
TRBV7-2	TRBD1	TRBJ1-5	once	TGTGCCAGCAGCTTACAGGGGGCCGGCAATCAGCCCCAGCATTTT	CASSLQGAGNQPQHF
TRBV3-1/TRBV3-2	TRBD2	TRBJ2-2	few	TGTGCCAGCAGCCAAGTCCGGACTAGCGGGGGGGCCACCGGGGAGCTGTTTTTT	CASSQVRTSGGATGELFF
TRBV7-6	TRBD2	TRBJ2-7	-	TGTGCCAGCAGCTTATCCGGACTAGCGGGGACCTACGAGCAGTACTTC	CASSLSGLAGTYEQYF
TRBV7-9	TRBD1	TRBJ1-1	-	TGTGCCAGCAGCTGGACTCTAAGGACAGGGGGGAACACTGAAGCTTTCTTT	CASSWTLRTGGNTEAFF
TRBV19	TRBD1	TRBJ1-2	once	TGTGCCAGTACCCTTACCGGGACAGGGGAATTAAACTATGGCTACACCTTC	CASTLTGTGELNYGYTF
TRBV7-2	TRBD2	TRBJ2-7	-	TGTGCCAGCAGCCTTACGGGACTAGCGCTCTACGAGCAGTACTTC	CASSLTGLALYEQYF
TRBV9	TRBD2	TRBJ2-2	-	TGTGCCAGCAGCGACTCTAGCGGGACTCACACCGGGGAGCTGTTTTTT	CASSDSSGTHTGELFF
TRBV29-1	-	TRBJ1-1	once	TGCAGCGTTTCGGGACACCTGAACACTGAAGCTTTCTTT	CSVSGHLNTEAFF
TRBV5-4	-	TRBJ2-1	once	TGTGCCAGCAGGCGGGGCGGGCTAAGCTCCTACAATGAGCAGTTCTTC	CASRRGGLSSYNEQFF
TRBV28	TRBD1	TRBJ2-6	-	TGTGCCAGCAGTAAACAGGGGTTAGGGGCCAACGTCCTGACTTTC	CASSKQGLGANVLTF
TRBV15	-	TRBJ1-3	-	TGTGCCACCAGCAGAGGGAGTGGGGGGGGAGGAAACACCATATATTTT	CATSRGSGGGGNTIYF
TRBV5-1	TRBD2	TRBJ2-1	-	TGCGCCAGCAGCTTGGATCTAGCGGGGGCCTCCTACAATGAGCAGTTCTTC	CASSLDLAGASYNEQFF
TRBV19	TRBD1	TRBJ2-7	-	TGTGCCAGTAGCGGGGACAGGCGTGGATACGAGCAGTACTTC	CASSGDRRGYEQYF
TRBV4-2	-	TRBJ2-7	few	TGTGCCAGCAGCCCCCGGGTCAAGCAAGAGCAGTACTTC	CASSPRVKQEQYF
TRBV6-4	-	TRBJ1-1	-	TGTGCCAGCAGAGGGGAAGGGGGCACTGAAGCTTTCTTT	CASRGEGGTEAFF
TRBV7-8	-	TRBJ2-1	few	TGTGCCAGCAGCTTAGGAGGGGGGGACTACTTCAATGAGCAGTTCTTC	CASSLGGGDYFNEQFF
TRBV7-2	TRBD2	TRBJ2-2	-	TGTGCCGGGGTCGGGAGGATTGCCGGGGAGCTGTTTTTT	CAGVGRIAGELFF
TRBV27	TRBD1	TRBJ2-1	-	TGTGCCAGCAGTTTTTGGGACAGGGTAAACAATGAGCAGTTCTTC	CASSFWDRVNNEQFF
TRBV28	-	TRBJ1-2	-	TGTGCCAGCGAGAGTTGGAACTATGGCTACACCTTC	CASESWNYGYTF